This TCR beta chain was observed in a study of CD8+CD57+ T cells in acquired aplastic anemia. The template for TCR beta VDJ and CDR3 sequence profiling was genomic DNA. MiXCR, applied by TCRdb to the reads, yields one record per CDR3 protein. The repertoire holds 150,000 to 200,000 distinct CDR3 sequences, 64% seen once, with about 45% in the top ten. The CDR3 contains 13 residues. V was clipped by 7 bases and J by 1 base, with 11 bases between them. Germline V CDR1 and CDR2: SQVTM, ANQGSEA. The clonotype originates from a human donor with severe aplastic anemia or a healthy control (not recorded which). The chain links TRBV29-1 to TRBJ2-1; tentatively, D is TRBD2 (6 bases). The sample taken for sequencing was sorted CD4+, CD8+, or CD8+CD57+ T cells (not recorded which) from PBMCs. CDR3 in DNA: TGCAGCGGGGGGGAGAATTCCTACAATGAGCAGTTCTTC. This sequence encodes CSGGENSYNEQFF.